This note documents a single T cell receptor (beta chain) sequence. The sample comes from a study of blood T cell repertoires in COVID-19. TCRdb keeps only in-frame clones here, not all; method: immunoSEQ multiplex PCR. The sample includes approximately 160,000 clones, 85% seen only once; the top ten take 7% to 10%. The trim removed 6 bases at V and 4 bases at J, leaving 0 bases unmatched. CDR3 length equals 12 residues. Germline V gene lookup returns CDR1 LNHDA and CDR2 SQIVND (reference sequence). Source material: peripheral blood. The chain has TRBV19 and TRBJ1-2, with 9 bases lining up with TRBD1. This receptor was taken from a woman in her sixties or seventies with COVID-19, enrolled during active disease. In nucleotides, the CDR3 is TGTGCCAGTAGGACAGGGGGCTATGGCTACACCTTC. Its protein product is CASRTGGYGYTF.